This T cell receptor (beta chain) is from a study of blood T cell repertoires in COVID-19 (dated by TCRdb to the early 2020s). Some background on the complete study: Collaborator samples came from the United States, Italy and Spain and covered acute and convalescent phases of COVID-19. The material from the prospective study consisted of cDNA or gDNA derived from T cells, B-cell-depleted T cells, or PBMCs. Subjects who had been exposed to COVID-19, were actively infected with it, or had recovered from it provided the deeply sampled blood TCRbeta repertoires that made up the dataset. The repertoires were released in a freely available public database meant as a resource for research on the immune response to SARS-CoV-2. The samples were drawn from two sources: the first 160 participants of the ongoing ImmuneRACE study, and over 950 subjects contributed by 6 global collaborators. A de-identified subject ID, COVID-19 status, age in years and sex were almost always included in the sample metadata. Where available, HLA class I and class II types were obtained from metadata supplied by the sample provider rather than from assay-based typing.

TCRbeta CDR3 regions were amplified from genomic DNA using the immunoSEQ Assay, a bias-controlled multiplex PCR. In the authors' own workflow: Within the assay, amplification of reference gene primers was used to estimate how many nucleated cells each sample contained. To quantify the absolute abundance of each unique TCRbeta CDR3 rearrangement, sequence reads were collapsed and filtered. For each sample, productive Simpson clonality was calculated as the square root of Simpson's diversity index across productive rearrangements. TCRdb obtained this table from immuneACCESS and retained in-frame rearrangements with V and J assigned. These tables miss some clones; where compared with another copy, unresolved V genes account for less than half of the shortfall, and the remainder is unexplained. V, J and clone size were drawn from that table, and D and trimming were deduced from the DNA. In this sample the table shows 75,000 to 80,000 clones, roughly 85% of which occur a single time. Approximately 11% of the sample is in the top ten clones.

What the authors observed across the whole study: The amount of clinical and demographic metadata varied by source and participant and was provided uncurated.

The germline V gene sets CDR1 to SQVTM and CDR2 to ANQGSEA. The germline ends are 7 bases apart after V is trimmed by 4 bases and J by 1 base. Including the terminal cysteine and phenylalanine, the CDR3 comprises 12 residues. The kept DNA is CDR3 alone, 36 bases in frame from the first base. Remarks on this clone: This clone's antigen is unknown. Qualities for individual bases were not recorded, and no much larger clone is one base off.

One collaborating source in Seattle enrolled patients during active infection and followed them longitudinally through the course of disease. Each collaborating institution followed its own protocols to collect whole blood in K2EDTA tubes. For TCRbeta analysis, collaborators shipped samples as frozen whole blood, isolated PBMCs, or DNA extracted from either of those sample types. The sequence was obtained from a man aged 55-75 years with COVID-19, enrolled during active disease. The sample taken for sequencing was peripheral blood. The chain employs TRBV29-1 and TRBJ2-5; confidence is insufficient to name the D gene. The CDR3 corresponds to CSVGGFQETQYF. The DNA reads as follows: TGCAGCGTTGGAGGTTTCCAAGAGACCCAGTACTTC. With all but the CDR3 taken from the reference TRBV29-1 and TRBJ2-5 genes, the full variable domain is: SAVISQKPSRDICQRGTSLTIQCQVDSQVTMMFWYRQQPGQSLTLIATANQGSEATYESGFVIDKFPISRPNLTFSTLTVSNMSPEDSSIYLCSVGGFQETQYFGPGTRLLVL.